The 18 T cell receptor beta chains below all came from one sample that was sequenced in a study of T cell repertoires in cytomegalovirus infection. These receptors are not linked to any known antigen. TCRdb itself ran the reads through MiXCR, one entry per CDR3 protein. The sample lists about 500,000 distinct CDR3 sequences; 30% to 40% were seen once. The starting material was cultured PBMCs, obtained from culture after CMV antigen stimulation. Receptors were obtained from a human donor in good health (CMV status not recorded). Some clones in this sample may be carry-over from other donors' samples.

The V call is TRBV7-2, the J call TRBJ2-7, with 8 nucleotides matching TRBD2. V lost 5 bases, J lost 4 bases, and 13 bases stayed unmatched. This CDR3 region has 16 residues. CDR1 and CDR2 from the germline V gene are SGHTA and FQGNSA. Here the CDR3 reads CASSLNPGGPQYEQYF. In DNA form, the CDR3 reads TGTGCCAGCAGCCTCAATCCGGGAGGGCCTCAATACGAGCAGTACTTC.

V is TRBV27 and J is TRBJ2-7; 8 bases fit TRBD2. The length of the CDR3 is 15 residues. Germline trimming cut 5 bases from V and 0 bases from J; bases unmatched to any gene: 6. The germline V gene has CDR1 MNHEY and CDR2 SMNVEV (reference sequence). The CDR3 is CASSAPGLGSYEQYF. The CDR3, as DNA: TGTGCCAGCAGTGCCCCGGGACTAGGCTCCTACGAGCAGTACTTC.

This clonotype has only a few counts. The V and J genes are TRBV19 and TRBJ2-2; possibly TRBD2 for D (6 bases). Germline values: CDR1 LNHDA, CDR2 SQIVND (reference sequence). CDR3 length: 12 residues. Trimming removed 9 bases at V and 8 bases at J, with 13 bases between. The CDR3 coding sequence is TGTGCCAGCTGGGACTCCTTGGGGGAGCTGTTTTTT. This translates into CASWDSLGELFF.

This clonotype was recorded many times. The V and J genes are TRBV12-3 or TRBV12-4 and TRBJ2-1, with TRBD1 as a possible D gene (5 bases). V lost 7 bases and J 4 bases, leaving 14 bases between the germline ends. The CDR3 totals 14 residues. CDR3 residues: CASTQKTGYNEQFF. The CDR3 coding sequence is TGTGCCAGCACCCAAAAAACAGGTTACAATGAGCAGTTCTTC.

The J gene is TRBJ2-5, the V gene TRBV27; TRBD1 or TRBD2 may be the D gene (5 bases each). This CDR3 spans 19 amino acids. Germline CDR1 MNHEY, CDR2 SMNVEV (reference sequence). V gave up 0 bases and J gave up 1 base, with 21 bases separating them. CDR3 protein: CASSLSLSGVLGTQETQYF. The CDR3 nucleotides read TGTGCCAGCAGTTTATCGCTCTCGGGCGTCCTGGGGACCCAAGAGACCCAGTACTTC.

The chain recombines TRBV10-3 with TRBJ2-1, with a tentative D call TRBD2 (6 bases). Per germline, CDR1 ENHRY and CDR2 SYGVKD. Between the trimmed V and J ends, which lost 4 bases and 5 bases, there was a span of 12 bases. There are 14 residues in the CDR3. The CDR3 sequence is CAISASGENNEQFF. As DNA, the CDR3 is TGTGCCATCAGTGCGTCGGGAGAAAACAATGAGCAGTTCTTC.

The chain employs TRBV6-2 or TRBV6-3 and TRBJ2-1; no reliable D call. Per germline, CDR1 MNHEY and CDR2 SVGEGT. Trimming removed 0 bases at V and 4 bases at J, with 10 bases between. The length of the CDR3 is 15 residues. The CDR3 spells CASSYSPTLYNEQFF. In DNA form, the CDR3 reads TGTGCCAGCAGTTACTCCCCGACTTTATACAATGAGCAGTTCTTC.

The gene calls are TRBV12-3 or TRBV12-4 and TRBJ2-7; maybe TRBD2 (5 bases). V shed 3 bases and J shed 1 base, with 10 bases lying between them. The CDR3 covers 14 residues. The CDR3 here is CASSLGDDSYEQYF. DNA for the CDR3: TGTGCCAGCAGTTTGGGAGACGATTCCTACGAGCAGTACTTC.

The rearrangement links TRBV7-2 to TRBJ2-3; D remains unclear. The ends were cut back, 3 bases at V and 6 bases at J, with 10 bases in the middle. The germline gives CDR1 SGHTA, CDR2 FQGNSA. The CDR3 runs to 13 residues. CDR3 DNA sequence: TGTGCCAGCAGCTTGAGGCGGATGGATACGCAGTATTTT. This encodes CASSLRRMDTQYF. Complete variable domain (other parts from reference TRBV7-2 and TRBJ2-3): GAGVSQSPSNKVTEKGKDVELRCDPISGHTALYWYRQSLGQGLEFLIYFQGNSAPDKSGLPSDRFSAERTGGSVSTLTIQRTQQEDSAVYLCASSLRRMDTQYFGPGTRLTVL.

The genes are TRBV11-1 and TRBJ2-1; no clear D gene. The CDR3 has 14 residues. V was cut by 6 bases and J by 0 bases, with 9 bases left in between. Germline values: CDR1 SGHAT, CDR2 FQDESV (reference sequence). For the CDR3, the DNA is TGTGCCAGCAGAGATCCGAGCTCCTACAATGAGCAGTTCTTC. This sequence encodes CASRDPSSYNEQFF.

The V call is TRBV29-1, the J call TRBJ2-1; 11 nucleotides agree with TRBD2. This CDR3 region has 18 residues. In germline, CDR1 is SQVTM, CDR2 ANQGSEA. The V segment lost 4 bases and the J segment 7 bases; nucleotides outside the gene matches: 18. The CDR3 sequence is CSVVGVAGGGGLGNEQFF. The CDR3 nucleotides read TGCAGCGTTGTAGGTGTAGCGGGAGGGGGGGGCCTAGGAAATGAGCAGTTCTTC.

The genes are TRBV5-1 and TRBJ2-2; either TRBD1 or TRBD2 may fit D (5 bases each). The CDR3 length is 14 residues. CDR1 and CDR2 (germline): SGHRS, YFSETQ. V lost 6 bases to trimming and J lost 13 bases, with 22 bases between them. The CDR3 region is CASMREQARGGLFF. The CDR3 DNA is TGCGCCAGCATGAGGGAACAGGCCCGAGGTGGGCTGTTTTTT.

About this clonotype itself: The junction shows a germline mismatch at one end, possibly a read error. The chain carries TRBV12-3 or TRBV12-4 and TRBJ1-1; no reliable D call. The length of the CDR3 is 13 residues. The CDR3 sequence: CASSLKGNTKAFF. CDR3 coding DNA: TGTGCCAGCAGTTTGAAGGGCAACACTAAAGCTTTCTTT.

This clonotype has a handful of counts. The chain couples TRBV6-2 or TRBV6-3 to TRBJ2-7; 8 positions agree with TRBD1. The CDR3 has 13 amino acids. CDR1 is MNHEY, CDR2 SVGEGT, per germline. V lost 10 bases, J lost 5 bases, and 10 bases stayed unmatched. The CDR3 protein is CATTWTGSNEQYF. Written as DNA, the CDR3 is TGTGCCACTACCTGGACAGGGTCCAACGAGCAGTACTTC.

The V call is TRBV28, the J call TRBJ2-5; D call uncertain. CDR1 and CDR2 (germline): MDHEN, SYDVKM. The germline V and J ends were trimmed by 5 bases and 1 base, with 8 bases remaining between them. This CDR3 comprises 13 residues. CDR3 loop: CASSPHLQETQYF. The DNA for the CDR3 is TGTGCCAGCAGTCCCCACCTCCAAGAGACCCAGTACTTC.

This clonotype was picked up a small number of times. This chain links TRBV25-1 with TRBJ1-1; maybe TRBD1 (6 bases). Between the trimmed V and J ends, which lost 3 bases and 0 bases, there was a span of 14 bases. CDR3 length equals 16 residues. CDR1 and CDR2 (germline): MGHDK, SYGVNS. This chain's CDR3 is CASSDDRTTMNTEAFF. DNA of the CDR3: TGTGCCAGCAGTGACGACAGGACGACAATGAACACTGAAGCTTTCTTT.

The chain is built from TRBV18 and TRBJ2-7; D ambiguous. The length of the CDR3 is 16 residues. The V gene's germline CDR1 is KGHSH and CDR2 LQKENI. V was pared by 2 bases and J by 0 bases, with 14 bases between. CDR3 amino acids: CASSPIGQTASYEQYF. For the CDR3, the DNA is TGTGCCAGCTCACCAATCGGGCAGACCGCCTCCTACGAGCAGTACTTC.

Only a few counts were recorded for this clonotype. The rearrangement joins TRBV7-2 to TRBJ1-2; no clear D. Trimming cost V 2 bases and J 2 bases, with 9 bases left between them. The length of the CDR3 is 14 residues. Germline V gene sequence: CDR1 SGHTA, CDR2 FQGNSA. Here the CDR3 reads CASSLSEQNYGYTF. The CDR3 DNA is TGTGCCAGCAGCTTATCAGAGCAGAACTATGGCTACACCTTC. The whole variable domain, filled in from reference TRBV7-2 and TRBJ1-2, reads GAGVSQSPSNKVTEKGKDVELRCDPISGHTALYWYRQSLGQGLEFLIYFQGNSAPDKSGLPSDRFSAERTGGSVSTLTIQRTQQEDSAVYLCASSLSEQNYGYTFGSGTRLTVV.